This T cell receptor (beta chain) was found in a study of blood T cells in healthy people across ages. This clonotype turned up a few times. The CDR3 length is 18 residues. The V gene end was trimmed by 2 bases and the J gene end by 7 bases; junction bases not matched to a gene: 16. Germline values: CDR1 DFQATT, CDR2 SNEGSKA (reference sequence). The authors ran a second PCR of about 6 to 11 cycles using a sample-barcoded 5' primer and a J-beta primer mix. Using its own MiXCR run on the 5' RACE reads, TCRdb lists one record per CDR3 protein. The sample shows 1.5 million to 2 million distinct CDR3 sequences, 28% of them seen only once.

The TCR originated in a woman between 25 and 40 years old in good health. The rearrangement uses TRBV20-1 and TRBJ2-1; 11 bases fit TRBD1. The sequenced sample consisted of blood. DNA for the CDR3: TGCAGTGCTAGATCCGCCGGGGCAGGGACAGGGGGTGAAAATGAGCAGTTCTTC. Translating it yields CSARSAGAGTGGENEQFF.